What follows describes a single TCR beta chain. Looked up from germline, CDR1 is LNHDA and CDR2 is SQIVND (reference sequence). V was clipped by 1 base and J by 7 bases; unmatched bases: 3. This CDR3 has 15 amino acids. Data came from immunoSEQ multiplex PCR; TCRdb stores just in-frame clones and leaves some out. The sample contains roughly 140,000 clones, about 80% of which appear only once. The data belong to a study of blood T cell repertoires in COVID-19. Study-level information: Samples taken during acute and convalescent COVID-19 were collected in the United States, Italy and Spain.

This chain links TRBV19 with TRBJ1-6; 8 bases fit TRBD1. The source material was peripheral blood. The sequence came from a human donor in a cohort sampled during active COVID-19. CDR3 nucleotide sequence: TGTGCCAGTAGTATAGCCCGGACAGGGAATTCACCCCTCCACTTT. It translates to CASSIARTGNSPLHF.